This T cell receptor (beta chain) came from a study of T-cell memory formation after mild COVID-19 (dated by TCRdb to 2020 to 2022). The study in broad terms: TCR sequence clusters from the two donors were largely donor specific. In a couple of donors, T-cell clones that expanded and contracted after mild COVID-19 were tracked by sequencing TCRalpha and TCRbeta repertoires over time. The cohort comprised two young, previously healthy adult volunteers, one female and one male.

Ficoll-Paque density gradient centrifugation was used to isolate PBMCs. This clonotype was seen more than once but under ten times. This receptor's antigen is unknown. The record has no base qualities; no much larger clone is one base away. Its CDR3 holds 16 amino acids, cysteine through phenylalanine. The CDR3 DNA has 48 bases and is translated from base 1. CDR1 and CDR2 are drawn from the germline V gene: SGHVS, FQNEAQ. Trimmed from V: 5 bases; trimmed from J: 6 bases; junction bases lacking a gene match: 9. Sequencer: Illumina NovaSeq 6000. cDNA libraries for TCRalpha and TCRbeta were prepared by 5'RACE using constant-segment primers, with sample barcodes and unique molecular identifiers added. Trizol reagent was used to extract RNA from every sample. Libraries were amplified in two PCR steps, with a second sample barcode and Illumina TruSeq adapters added in the second step. Sequencing of the libraries was done on an Illumina NovaSeq, producing 2 x 150 bp paired-end reads. As for the original processing: The reads were demultiplexed and collapsed into UMI-guided consensus sequences using migec v1.2.7. With mixcr v2.1.11, UMI consensuses were aligned to TRA and TRB V and J templates and assembled into clonotypes. A clonotype was counted as expanded or contracted only if both edgeR and NoisET called the change significant, with noise models trained on biological replicates. For edgeR calls, the cutoffs were a false discovery rate-adjusted p below 0.01 and a log2 fold-change threshold of 1. PCA with hierarchical clustering of max-normalized trajectories of the 1000 most abundant clonotypes was used as exploratory dynamics analysis. Separately sequenced CD4+ and CD8+ repertoires were used to assign the CD4 or CD8 phenotype of responding clones. Using fastp at Q25 and MiXCR, TCRdb reprocessed the public reads and kept productive beta chains. Each record represents a unique CDR3 protein, reported with the most common genes and DNA among its rows. V and J calls and clone size were set by TCRdb, not the authors. The sample table records around 340,000 distinct CDR3 sequences; approximately 16% of these occur just once. The ten largest clones take up 20% to 25% of the sample.

The full study reports these points: The study covered only a couple of mild cases, and larger cohorts including severe cases with pre-infection samples were considered necessary. From day 15 to 85, contracting clones showed balanced CD4/CD8 phenotypes, whereas a second wave of clones that expanded from day 15 to 37 leaned towards CD4+. Some responding clones were detected in pre-infection memory, which suggested that pre-existing cross-reactive memory T cells had joined the SARS-CoV-2 response. The second-wave clones that peaked on day 37 were not confirmed to be SARS-CoV-2 specific. Contracting CD4+ clones appeared mostly in the CM and EM memory subsets, whereas CD8+ clones were enriched in EMRA.

The TCR comes from a man between 18 and 29 years old who had mild COVID-19 (a few samples of this study predate the infection). The sample titles of this study are shuffled in the database, so cell type and time point are left out; the donor was told from shared clones. The sample taken for sequencing was PBMCs or a T cell subset sorted from them (not recorded which). The chain couples TRBV7-8 to TRBJ2-1; 11 of the junction bases match TRBD1. The DNA sequence follows: TGTGCCAGCAGCACGCGGGGACAGGGGGGGGTCAATGAGCAGTTCTTC. Its translation reads: CASSTRGQGGVNEQFF.